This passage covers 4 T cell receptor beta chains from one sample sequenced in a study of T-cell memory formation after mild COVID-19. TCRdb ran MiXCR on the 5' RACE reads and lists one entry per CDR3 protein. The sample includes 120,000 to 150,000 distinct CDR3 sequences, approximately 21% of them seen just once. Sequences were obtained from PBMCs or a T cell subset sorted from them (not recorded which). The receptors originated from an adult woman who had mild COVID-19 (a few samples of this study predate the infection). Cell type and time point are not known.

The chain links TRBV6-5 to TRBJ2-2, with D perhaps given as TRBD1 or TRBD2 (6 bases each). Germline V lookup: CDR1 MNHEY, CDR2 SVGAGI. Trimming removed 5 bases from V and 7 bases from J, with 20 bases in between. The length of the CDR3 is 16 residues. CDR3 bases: TGTGCCAGCAGTCCTTCCTTTCCGGCGGGACACGGGGAGCTGTTTTTT. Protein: CASSPSFPAGHGELFF.

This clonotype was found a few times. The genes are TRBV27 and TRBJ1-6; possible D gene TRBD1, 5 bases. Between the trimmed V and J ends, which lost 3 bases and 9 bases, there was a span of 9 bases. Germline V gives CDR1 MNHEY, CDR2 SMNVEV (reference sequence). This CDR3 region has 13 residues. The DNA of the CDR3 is TGTGCCAGCAGTTTGGGTACAGGTTCACCCCTCCACTTT. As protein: CASSLGTGSPLHF.

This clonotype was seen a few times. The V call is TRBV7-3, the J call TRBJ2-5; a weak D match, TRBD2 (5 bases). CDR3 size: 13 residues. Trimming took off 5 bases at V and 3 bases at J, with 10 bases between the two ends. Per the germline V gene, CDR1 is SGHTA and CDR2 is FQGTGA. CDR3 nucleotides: TGTGCCAGCAGCCGAGGGAAGGAAGAGACCCAGTACTTC. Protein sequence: CASSRGKEETQYF.

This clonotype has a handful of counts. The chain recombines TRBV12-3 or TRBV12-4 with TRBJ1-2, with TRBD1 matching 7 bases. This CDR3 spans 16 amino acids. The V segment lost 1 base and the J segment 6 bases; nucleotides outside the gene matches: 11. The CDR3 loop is CASSLEGGGSLHGYTF. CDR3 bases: TGTGCCAGCAGTTTAGAAGGAGGGGGCAGTCTTCATGGCTACACCTTC.